The rows below give T cell receptor beta chains drawn from one sample of a study of radiotherapy plus CTLA-4 blockade in lung cancer. The table came from immunoSEQ multiplex PCR; TCRdb's copy has only in-frame clones and leaves some out. The sample shows tens of thousands of clones, 70% to 90% of them seen only once. The sample consisted of peripheral blood, taken from a patient treated with radiotherapy plus ipilimumab. The source of these receptors is a human donor with non-small cell lung cancer whose response to radiotherapy plus ipilimumab could not be evaluated. Both conserved end residues are part of each CDR3. The order of the fields is D gene, J gene, clone size, V gene, CDR3 DNA, CDR3 protein. The D gene is left open where the match is weak. Part of the rows lack a size; the others show once, few, many or a class for expanded clones.

TRBD2 | TRBJ2-5 | - | TRBV2 | TGTGCCACAGGGACTAGCGGTCCGCAAGAGACCCAGTACTTC | CATGTSGPQETQYF
TRBD1 | TRBJ2-5 | - | TRBV28 | TGTGCCAGCAGGGGGGACAGGGACGTAGGAGAGACCCAGTACTTC | CASRGDRDVGETQYF
TRBD1 | TRBJ1-5 | - | TRBV4-3 | TGCGCCAGCAGTCGTACAGGGGGCCAGGGCCAGCCCCAGCATTTT | CASSRTGGQGQPQHF
TRBD2 | TRBJ2-5 | - | TRBV7-9 | TGTGCCAGCAGCTTAGGGGTAGCGGGGGTCCAAGAGACCCAGTACTTC | CASSLGVAGVQETQYF
- | TRBJ1-5 | - | TRBV6-5 | TGTGCCAGCAGCGCAGGGGTTAGTCAGCCCCAGCATTTT | CASSAGVSQPQHF
TRBD2 | TRBJ2-1 | - | TRBV4-1 | TGCGCCAGCAGCCGGCGCGCCGACATCGAGCCAGCGGGAACCTACAATGAGCAGTTCTTC | CASSRRADIEPAGTYNEQFF
TRBD2 | TRBJ2-7 | - | TRBV30 | TGTGCCTGGAGAACGACTAGCGGGCCCTACGAGCAGTACTTC | CAWRTTSGPYEQYF
- | TRBJ1-1 | - | TRBV18 | TGTGCCAGCTCACCAGATTCAGGGTCCACTGAAGCTTTCTTT | CASSPDSGSTEAFF
TRBD1 | TRBJ2-7 | once | TRBV10-1 | TGCGCCAGCAGTGAGGGAACAGGGGGGAGCTACGAGCAGTACTTC | CASSEGTGGSYEQYF
TRBD1 | TRBJ1-1 | once | TRBV11-2 | TGTGCCAGCAGCGCTACAGGGGCGGGGAACACTGAAGCTTTCTTT | CASSATGAGNTEAFF
- | TRBJ2-3 | - | TRBV6-5 | TGTGCCAGCAGTTACCGGGGGGCGAGAGCAGATACGCAGTATTTT | CASSYRGARADTQYF
TRBD2 | TRBJ2-7 | few | TRBV11-2 | TGTGCCAGCAGCCAACGGACTAGCGGTCGCTACGAGCAGTACTTC | CASSQRTSGRYEQYF
- | TRBJ1-5 | once | TRBV19 | TGTGCCAGTAAACAATATAGCAATCAGCCCCAGCATTTT | CASKQYSNQPQHF
- | TRBJ2-3 | - | TRBV7-5 | TGTGCCAGAAGCTTTGGGACTAGCGGGAGCACAGATACGCAGTATTTT | CARSFGTSGSTDTQYF
TRBD1 | TRBJ2-7 | - | TRBV7-9 | TGTGCCAGCAGCTCCCCGACAGGGGTAGTGTCCGAGCAGTACTTC | CASSSPTGVVSEQYF
- | TRBJ2-7 | - | TRBV27 | TGTGCCAGCAGTTTCGGGTCTAGGTTCTTCGAGCAGTACTTC | CASSFGSRFFEQYF
TRBD1 | TRBJ2-7 | - | TRBV10-1 | TGCGCCAGCAGTGACGGGACAGGGGTCAACGAGCAGTACTTC | CASSDGTGVNEQYF
- | TRBJ1-5 | once | TRBV2 | TGTGCCAGCAGCTTGGACAGTTGGAATCAGCCCCAGCATTTT | CASSLDSWNQPQHF
- | TRBJ1-1 | - | TRBV5-1 | TGCGCCAGCAGCCGCCCGGACAGGAACACTGAAGCTTTCTTT | CASSRPDRNTEAFF
TRBD2 | TRBJ2-1 | - | TRBV5-4 | TGTGCCAGCAGCTTGGAGGGTAGCGGGGACTACAATGAGCAGTTCTTC | CASSLEGSGDYNEQFF
- | TRBJ2-7 | - | TRBV6-5 | TGTGCCAGCAGTTACTTAGCGGACCCCCTACCGAACGAGCAGTACTTC | CASSYLADPLPNEQYF
- | TRBJ1-1 | - | TRBV11-2 | TGTGCCAGCAGCCGGGGGGGGTGGAACACTGAAGCTTTCTTT | CASSRGGWNTEAFF
- | TRBJ1-1 | - | TRBV6-1 | TGTGCCAGCATTCGACTGGGGGGGTATTCTGAAGCCTTCTTT | CASIRLGGYSEAFF
TRBD1 | TRBJ2-3 | - | TRBV4-3 | TGCGCCAGCAGCCAAAGGCGGCAGGGGGCTGCAGATACGCAGTATTTT | CASSQRRQGAADTQYF
- | TRBJ2-1 | - | TRBV10-2 | TGCGCCAGCAGTGAGGAAACAGGAGCCCCCAATGAGCAGTTCTTC | CASSEETGAPNEQFF
- | TRBJ1-2 | - | TRBV19 | TGTGCCAGTAGTCTACTCTTGAGCGGCTACACCTTC | CASSLLLSGYTF
- | TRBJ2-5 | once | TRBV2 | TGTGCCAGCAGTGTAGGGAGAGGGGAGACCCAGTACTTC | CASSVGRGETQYF